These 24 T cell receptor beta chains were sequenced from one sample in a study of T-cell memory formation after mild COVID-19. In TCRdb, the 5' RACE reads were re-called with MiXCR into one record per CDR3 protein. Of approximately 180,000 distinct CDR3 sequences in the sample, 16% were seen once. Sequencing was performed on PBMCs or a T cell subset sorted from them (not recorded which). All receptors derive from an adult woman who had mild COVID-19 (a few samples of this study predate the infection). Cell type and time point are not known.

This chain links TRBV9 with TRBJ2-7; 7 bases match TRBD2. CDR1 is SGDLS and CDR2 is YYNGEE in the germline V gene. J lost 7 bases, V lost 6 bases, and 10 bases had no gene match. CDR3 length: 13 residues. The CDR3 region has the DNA TGTGCCAGCAATCCCCAAGCTAGCGGAGAGCAGTACTTC. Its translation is CASNPQASGEQYF.

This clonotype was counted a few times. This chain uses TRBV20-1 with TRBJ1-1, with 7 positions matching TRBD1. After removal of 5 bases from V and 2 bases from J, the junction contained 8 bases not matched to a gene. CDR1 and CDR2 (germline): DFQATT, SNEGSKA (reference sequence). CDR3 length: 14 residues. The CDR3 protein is CSALPGQPNTEAFF. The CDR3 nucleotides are TGCAGTGCTTTACCGGGACAGCCTAACACTGAAGCTTTCTTT.

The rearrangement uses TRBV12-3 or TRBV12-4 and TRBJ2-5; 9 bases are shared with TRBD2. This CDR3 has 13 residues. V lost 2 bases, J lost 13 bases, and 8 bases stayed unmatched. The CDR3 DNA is TGTGCCAGCAGTTTAAAGGCGGGAGGGCCCACGTACTTC. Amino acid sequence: CASSLKAGGPTYF.

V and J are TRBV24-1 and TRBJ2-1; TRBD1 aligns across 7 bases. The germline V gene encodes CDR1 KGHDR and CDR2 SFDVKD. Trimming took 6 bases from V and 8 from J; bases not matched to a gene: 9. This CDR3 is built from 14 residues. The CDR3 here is CATSSGTAWDEQFF. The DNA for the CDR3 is TGTGCCACCAGTTCCGGGACAGCGTGGGATGAGCAGTTCTTC.

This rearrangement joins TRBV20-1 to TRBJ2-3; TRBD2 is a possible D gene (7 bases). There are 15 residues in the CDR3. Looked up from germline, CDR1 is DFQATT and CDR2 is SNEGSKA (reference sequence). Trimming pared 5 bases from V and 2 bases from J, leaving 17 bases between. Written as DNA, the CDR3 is TGCAGTGCTCCCCCCTGGGGGGGCCACACAGATACGCAGTATTTT. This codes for CSAPPWGGHTDTQYF.

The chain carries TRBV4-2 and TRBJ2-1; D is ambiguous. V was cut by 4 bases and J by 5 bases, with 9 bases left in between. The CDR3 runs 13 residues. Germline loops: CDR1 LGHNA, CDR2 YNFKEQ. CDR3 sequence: CASSLSVDNEQFF. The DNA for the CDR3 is TGTGCCAGCAGCCTCTCCGTCGACAATGAGCAGTTCTTC.

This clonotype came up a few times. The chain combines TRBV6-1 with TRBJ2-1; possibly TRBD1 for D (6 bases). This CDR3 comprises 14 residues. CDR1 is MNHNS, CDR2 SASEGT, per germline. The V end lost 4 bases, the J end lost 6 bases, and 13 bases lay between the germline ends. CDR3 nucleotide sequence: TGTGCCAGCAGTGGGGGGCCCCCGCGCAATGAGCAGTTCTTC. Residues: CASSGGPPRNEQFF.

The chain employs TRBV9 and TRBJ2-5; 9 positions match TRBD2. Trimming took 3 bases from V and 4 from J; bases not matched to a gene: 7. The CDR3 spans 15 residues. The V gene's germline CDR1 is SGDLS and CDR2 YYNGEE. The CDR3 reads CASSAQSGRLETQYF. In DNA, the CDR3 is TGTGCCAGCAGCGCCCAGAGCGGGAGGCTAGAGACCCAGTACTTC.

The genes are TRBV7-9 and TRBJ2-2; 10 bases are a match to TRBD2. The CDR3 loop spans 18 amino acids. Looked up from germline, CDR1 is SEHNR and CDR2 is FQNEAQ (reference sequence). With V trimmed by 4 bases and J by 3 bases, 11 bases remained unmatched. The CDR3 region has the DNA TGTGCCAGCAGCTCCTTACTAACTAGCGGGGCCTACACCGGGGAGCTGTTTTTT. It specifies CASSSLLTSGAYTGELFF.

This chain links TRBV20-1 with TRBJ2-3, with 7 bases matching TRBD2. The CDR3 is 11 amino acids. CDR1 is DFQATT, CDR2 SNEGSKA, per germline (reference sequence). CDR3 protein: CRAGGTDTQYF. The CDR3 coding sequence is TGCAGGGCGGGGGGCACAGATACGCAGTATTTT.

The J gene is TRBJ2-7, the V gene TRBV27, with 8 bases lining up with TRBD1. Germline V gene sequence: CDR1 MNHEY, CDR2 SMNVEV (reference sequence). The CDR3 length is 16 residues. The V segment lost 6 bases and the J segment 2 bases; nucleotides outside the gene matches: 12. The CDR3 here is CASRVSGGAVPYEQYF. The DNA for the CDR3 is TGTGCCAGCAGAGTATCAGGGGGCGCGGTCCCCTACGAGCAGTACTTC.

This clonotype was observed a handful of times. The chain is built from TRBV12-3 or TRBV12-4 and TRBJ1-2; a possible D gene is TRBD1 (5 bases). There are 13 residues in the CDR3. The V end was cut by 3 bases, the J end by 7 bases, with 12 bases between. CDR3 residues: CASSFDSSSGYTF. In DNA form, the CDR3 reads TGTGCCAGCAGTTTCGACAGCTCTTCTGGCTACACCTTC.

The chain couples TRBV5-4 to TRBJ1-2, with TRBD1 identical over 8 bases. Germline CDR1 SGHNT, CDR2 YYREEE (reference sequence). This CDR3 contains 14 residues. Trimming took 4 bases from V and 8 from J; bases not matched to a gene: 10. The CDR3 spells CASSASGTGNGYTF. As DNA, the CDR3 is TGTGCCAGCAGCGCTTCCGGGACAGGTAACGGCTACACCTTC.

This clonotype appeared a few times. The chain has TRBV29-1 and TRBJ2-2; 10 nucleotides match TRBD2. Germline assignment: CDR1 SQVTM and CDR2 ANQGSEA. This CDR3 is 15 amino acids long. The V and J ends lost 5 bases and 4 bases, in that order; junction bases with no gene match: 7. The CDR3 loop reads CSVSSGRAVTGELFF. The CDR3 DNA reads TGCAGCGTTTCGAGCGGGAGGGCCGTCACCGGGGAGCTGTTTTTT.

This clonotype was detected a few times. CDR3 sequence reads: CSARKSNQPQHF. CDR3 DNA sequence: TGCAGTGCTAGAAAGAGCAATCAGCCCCAGCATTTT. This chain links TRBV20-1 with TRBJ1-5, with no clear D. The ends were cut back, 2 bases at V and 1 base at J, with 3 bases in the middle. This CDR3 comprises 12 residues. Germline V CDR1 and CDR2: DFQATT, SNEGSKA (reference sequence).

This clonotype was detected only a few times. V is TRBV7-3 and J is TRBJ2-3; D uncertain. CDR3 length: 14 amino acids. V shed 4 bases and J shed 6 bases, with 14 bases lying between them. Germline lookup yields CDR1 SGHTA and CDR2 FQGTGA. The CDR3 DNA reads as TGTGCCAGCAGCTCCCTCCCGGAGTCCGATACGCAGTATTTT. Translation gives CASSSLPESDTQYF.

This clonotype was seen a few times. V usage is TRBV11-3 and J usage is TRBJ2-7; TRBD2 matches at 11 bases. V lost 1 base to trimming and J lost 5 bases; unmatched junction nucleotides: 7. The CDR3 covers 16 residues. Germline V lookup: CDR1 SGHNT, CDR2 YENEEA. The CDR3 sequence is CASSLGLAGGNDEQYF. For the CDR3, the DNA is TGTGCCAGCAGCTTAGGCTTAGCGGGAGGGAACGACGAGCAGTACTTC. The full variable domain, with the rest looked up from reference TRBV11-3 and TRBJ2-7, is EAGVVQSPRYKIIEKKQPVAFWCNPISGHNTLYWYLQNLGQGPELLIRYENEEAVDDSQLPKDRFSAERLKGVDSTLKIQPAELGDSAVYLCASSLGLAGGNDEQYFGPGTRLTVT.

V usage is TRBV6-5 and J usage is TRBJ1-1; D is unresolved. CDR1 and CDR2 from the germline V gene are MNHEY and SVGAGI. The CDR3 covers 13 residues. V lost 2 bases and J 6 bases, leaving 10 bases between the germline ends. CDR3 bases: TGTGCCAGCAGTTACGTAGGGAGGGCTGAAGCTTTCTTT. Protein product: CASSYVGRAEAFF.

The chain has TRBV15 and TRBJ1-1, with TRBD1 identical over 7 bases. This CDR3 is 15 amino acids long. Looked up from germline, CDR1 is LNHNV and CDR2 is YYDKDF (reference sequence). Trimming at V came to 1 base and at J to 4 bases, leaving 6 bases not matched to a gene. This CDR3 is CATSRGSGGITEAFF. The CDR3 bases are TGTGCCACCAGCAGAGGATCAGGGGGGATCACTGAAGCTTTCTTT.

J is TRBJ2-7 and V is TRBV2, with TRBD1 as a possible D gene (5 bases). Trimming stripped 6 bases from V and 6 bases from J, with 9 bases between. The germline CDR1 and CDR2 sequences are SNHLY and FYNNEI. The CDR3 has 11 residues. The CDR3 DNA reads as TGTGCCAGCAGAGAGACAGTCGAGCAGTACTTC. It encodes CASRETVEQYF.

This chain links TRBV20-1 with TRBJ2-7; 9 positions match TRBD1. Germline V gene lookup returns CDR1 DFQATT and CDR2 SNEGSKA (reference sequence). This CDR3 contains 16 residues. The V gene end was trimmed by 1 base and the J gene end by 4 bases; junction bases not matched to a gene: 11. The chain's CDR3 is CSARALKGQGSYEQYF. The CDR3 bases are TGCAGTGCTAGAGCCCTAAAGGGACAGGGTTCTTACGAGCAGTACTTC.

CDR3 loop: CSARGGRGETNQPQHF. The CDR3 DNA is TGCAGTGCTAGAGGGGGGAGGGGAGAGACCAATCAGCCCCAGCATTTT. This rearrangement joins TRBV20-1 to TRBJ1-5; TRBD1 might be the D (5 bases). V was shortened by 1 base and J by 3 bases, with 16 bases between the two germline ends. CDR1 and CDR2 (germline): DFQATT, SNEGSKA (reference sequence). This CDR3 has 16 amino acids.

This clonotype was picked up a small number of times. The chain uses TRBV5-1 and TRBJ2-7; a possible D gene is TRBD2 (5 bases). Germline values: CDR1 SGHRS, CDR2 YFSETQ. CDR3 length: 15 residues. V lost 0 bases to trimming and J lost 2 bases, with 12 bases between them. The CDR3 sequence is CASSLVGGTPYEQYF. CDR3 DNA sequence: TGCGCCAGCAGCTTGGTAGGAGGAACTCCCTACGAGCAGTACTTC.

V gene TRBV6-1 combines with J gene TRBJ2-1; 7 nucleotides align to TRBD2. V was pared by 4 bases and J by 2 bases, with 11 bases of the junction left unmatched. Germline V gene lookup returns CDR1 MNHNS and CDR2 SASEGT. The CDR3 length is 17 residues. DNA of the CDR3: TGTGCCAGCAGTGTCCTTGGCGGGAGTGTCCCCTACAATGAGCAGTTCTTC. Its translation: CASSVLGGSVPYNEQFF.